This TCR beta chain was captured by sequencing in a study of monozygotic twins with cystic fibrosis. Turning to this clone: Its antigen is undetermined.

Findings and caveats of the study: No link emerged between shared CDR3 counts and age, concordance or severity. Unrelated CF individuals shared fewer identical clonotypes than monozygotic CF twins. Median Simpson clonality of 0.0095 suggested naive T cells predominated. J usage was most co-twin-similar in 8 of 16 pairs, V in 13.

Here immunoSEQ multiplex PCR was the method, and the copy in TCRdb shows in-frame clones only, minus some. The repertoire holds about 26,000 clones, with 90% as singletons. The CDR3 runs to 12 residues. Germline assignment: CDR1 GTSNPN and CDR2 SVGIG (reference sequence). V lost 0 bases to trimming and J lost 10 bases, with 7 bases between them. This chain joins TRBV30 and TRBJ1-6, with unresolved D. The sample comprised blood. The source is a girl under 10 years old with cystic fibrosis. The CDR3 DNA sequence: TGTGCCTGGAGTGTACGCGGGTCACCCCTCCACTTT. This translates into CAWSVRGSPLHF.